This T cell receptor (beta chain) emerged from a study of radiotherapy plus CTLA-4 blockade in lung cancer. Study in general: Disease control was seen in about 30% of patients, objective responses in 18%. Study results and caveats: Clones of tumor-derived TCRs expanded in blood after radiotherapy plus ipilimumab.

A note on this clone: Its antigen is undetermined.

CDR1 and CDR2 (germline): SGHAT, FQNNGV. The V end lost 4 bases, the J end lost 3 bases, and 18 bases lay between the germline ends. The CDR3 is 16 residues long. Ipilimumab CTLA-4 blockade and focal radiation were given to patients with chemo-refractory metastatic non-small-cell lung cancer. Repertoires were generated with immunoSEQ multiplex PCR, while TCRdb's copy carries only in-frame clones and drops some. The sample has roughly 98,000 clones, approximately 82% seen once. The sequence came from a human donor with non-small cell lung cancer that progressed on radiotherapy plus ipilimumab. The rearrangement joins TRBV11-2 to TRBJ1-2; D perhaps matches TRBD1 (5 bases). The source material was peripheral blood, sampled from a patient treated with radiotherapy plus ipilimumab. CDR3 nucleotide sequence: TGTGCCAGCAGCTCACAGGCGTCGACCCTTCACTATGGCTACACCTTC. Its translation: CASSSQASTLHYGYTF.